The rows below give T cell receptor beta chains drawn from one sample of a study of response to subunit inactivated influenza vaccine. TCRdb ran MiXCR on the RT-PCR reads and lists one entry per CDR3 protein. In the table there are roughly 650,000 distinct CDR3 sequences, around 14% of which are singletons. Material: PBMCs from blood, obtained 11 to 12 days after vaccination. These receptors were obtained from a man aged 45-65 years who received an inactivated influenza vaccine. CDR3s include the opening cysteine and the closing phenylalanine or tryptophan. Each record gives: V gene, J gene, CDR3 protein.

TRBV11-2,TRBJ2-2,CASSLDRGPLTGELFF
TRBV4-3,TRBJ2-7,CASSRVGLAGAGEQYF
TRBV7-9,TRBJ2-1,CASTSGQKNYNEQFF
TRBV4-1,TRBJ2-3,CASSTGEGVTDTQYF
TRBV5-1,TRBJ2-3,CASREGGSTDTQYF
TRBV14,TRBJ2-7,CASSVRTGVYEQYF
TRBV5-1,TRBJ1-4,CASSSRGTGIEKLFF
TRBV2,TRBJ2-5,CASSDSRQETQYF
TRBV20-1,TRBJ1-2,CSANPADRGFSYGYTF
TRBV14,TRBJ2-5,CASSQDWETQYF
TRBV15,TRBJ1-6,CATNPTGNGNSPLHF
TRBV5-1,TRBJ2-1,CASSRGGHNEQFF
TRBV27,TRBJ2-1,CASSLGSSGRARNEQFF
TRBV10-3,TRBJ2-5,CAISERGAGEETQYF
TRBV7-9,TRBJ2-1,CASSRLWDRGYNEQFF
TRBV7-2,TRBJ2-5,CASSRQGAAQETQYF
TRBV7-6,TRBJ2-7,CASSPFFGNYEQYF
TRBV15,TRBJ2-1,CATSREFGWDGHEQFF
TRBV5-1,TRBJ2-5,CASRPQANQETQYF
TRBV29-1,TRBJ2-1,CSYGSFDRGEQFF
TRBV5-1,TRBJ2-3,CVSSSRLDGLDTQYF
TRBV21-1,TRBJ2-2,CASSKGAELAGDYYTGELFF
TRBV2,TRBJ1-5,CASSEGPGIRSNQPQHF
TRBV4-3,TRBJ1-1,CASSQGVGQERYEAFF
TRBV10-3,TRBJ2-7,CAISESTVSGSSYEQYF
TRBV5-5,TRBJ2-2,CASSIGTGAYTGELFF
TRBV29-1,TRBJ2-1,CSVALIYNEQFF
TRBV7-2,TRBJ1-2,CASSSGPNYGYTF
TRBV7-8,TRBJ2-1,CASSLQRGEQFF
TRBV20-1,TRBJ2-1,CSASRGGGGTRNEQFF
TRBV28,TRBJ2-7,CASSLVVAAAEQYF